This T cell receptor beta chain was identified in a study of metastatic and nonmetastatic thyroid tumors. This clone came up many times. TCRdb used MiXCR to call clones anew from the PCR reads. The sample records tens of thousands of clones, 9.5% to 12% being singletons. Until they underwent thyroid surgery, no patient had received any treatment. This receptor was obtained from a female donor with papillary thyroid cancer or a benign thyroid nodule (not recorded which). Some clones in this sample may be carry-over from other donors' samples. The specimen was blood.

The CDR3 DNA follows: TGTGCCAGCAGCTTAGTGCGGGGAACTAATGAAAAACTGTTTTTT. This codes for CASSLVRGTNEKLFF. The chain is built from TRBV7-2 and TRBJ1-4, with D unclear. The CDR3 spans 15 residues. CDR1 SGHTA and CDR2 FQGNSA come from the germline V gene. Trimming took off 1 base at V and 1 base at J, with 7 bases between the two ends.